The 11 T cell receptor beta chains listed next were all sequenced from one sample in a study of tumor-infiltrating lymphocytes in localized non-small cell lung cancer. Libraries were prepared by immunoSEQ multiplex PCR; TCRdb keeps only in-frame clonotypes and omits some of them. The sample lists roughly 2,900 clones, 50% to 75% occurring once. What was sequenced was uninvolved lung tissue not adjacent to the tumor. The origin of the receptors is a human donor with non-small cell lung cancer.

This clone was counted a single time. V gene TRBV5-1 combines with J gene TRBJ1-1; 9 bases align to TRBD1. CDR1 SGHRS and CDR2 YFSETQ come from the germline V gene. Germline trimming cut 0 bases from V and 3 bases from J; bases unmatched to any gene: 3. The CDR3 contains 15 residues. CDR3 loop: CASSLETGGYTEAFF. The CDR3 nucleotides are TGCGCCAGCAGCTTGGAAACAGGGGGCTACACTGAAGCTTTCTTT.

Comments on this clone: A junction boundary mismatches the germline segment, possibly from a read error. Distinct nucleotide sequences in the sample also encode this CDR3. The CDR3 is CASSLFGTGELFF. The CDR3 DNA sequence: TGTGCTAGCAGTTTGTTTGGAACCGGGGAGCTGTTTTTT. V is TRBV28 and J is TRBJ2-2; D is unclear. The CDR3 spans 13 residues. Germline CDR1 reads MDHEN; CDR2 reads SYDVKM.

The gene calls are TRBV11-2 and TRBJ2-7; D is perhaps TRBD1 or TRBD2 (5 bases each). This CDR3 region has 14 residues. V lost 3 bases to trimming and J lost 7 bases, with 16 bases between them. Per germline, CDR1 SGHAT and CDR2 FQNNGV. The CDR3 sequence: CASSLAGTASEQYF. Written as DNA, the CDR3 is TGTGCCAGCAGCTTGGCCGGGACCGCGTCGGAGCAGTACTTC.

The chain recombines TRBV7-9 with TRBJ1-5, with D unresolved. Per the germline V gene, CDR1 is SEHNR and CDR2 is FQNEAQ (reference sequence). Trimming shortened V by 2 bases and J by 9 bases, and 8 bases separated the two germline ends. There are 12 residues in the CDR3. CDR3 loop: CASSLTLGPQHF. The CDR3 DNA follows: TGTGCCAGCAGCTTAACCTTAGGGCCCCAGCATTTT.

J is TRBJ1-5 and V is TRBV4-1, with D unresolved. From germline, CDR1 is MGHRA and CDR2 YSYEKL. The CDR3 is 16 amino acids. Trimming shortened V by 0 bases and J by 3 bases, and 12 bases separated the two germline ends. In DNA form, the CDR3 reads TGCGCCAGCAGCCAAGATCGGGCCGGATTCAATCAGCCCCAGCATTTT. Protein product: CASSQDRAGFNQPQHF.

The J gene is TRBJ2-3, the V gene TRBV6-5; no clear D gene. The CDR3 has 15 residues. In germline, CDR1 is MNHEY, CDR2 SVGAGI. V gave up 2 bases and J gave up 4 bases, with 13 bases separating them. The CDR3 DNA reads as TGTGCCAGCAGTTACGATAGGGAATTCCCAGATACGCAGTATTTT. Translated: CASSYDREFPDTQYF.

The chain is built from TRBV7-9 and TRBJ1-1; a weak D match, TRBD1 (5 bases). This CDR3 is built from 14 residues. V was trimmed by 5 bases and J by 7 bases, leaving 17 bases between them. Looked up from germline, CDR1 is SEHNR and CDR2 is FQNEAQ (reference sequence). The DNA for the CDR3 is TGTGCCAGCAGCATGGACTGGGGGACGGATGAAGCTTTCTTT. This encodes CASSMDWGTDEAFF.

The V and J genes are TRBV28 and TRBJ1-5; D gene uncertain. The CDR3 loop spans 12 amino acids. Germline loops: CDR1 MDHEN, CDR2 SYDVKM. V shed 7 bases and J shed 6 bases, with 10 bases lying between them. The CDR3 DNA sequence: TGTGCCAGCACCGAACGGAGTCAGCCCCAGCATTTT. It encodes CASTERSQPQHF.

The genes are TRBV6-5 and TRBJ2-7; unclear D gene. CDR3 size: 15 residues. The V gene lost 5 bases and the J gene lost 0 bases, with 14 bases spanning the gap. Per the germline V gene, CDR1 is MNHEY and CDR2 is SVGAGI. CDR3 sequence: CASSVTVSPSYEQYF. The CDR3 DNA reads as TGTGCCAGCAGTGTGACTGTCAGTCCCTCCTACGAGCAGTACTTC.

This chain connects TRBV7-1 to TRBJ1-2; D is possibly TRBD1 (6 bases). TRBV7-1 is filed as an ORF, its function uncertain. The length of the CDR3 is 15 residues. Trimming left V 5 bases short and J 3 bases short, with 16 bases between. CDR3 nucleotide sequence: TGTGCCAGCAGCCAAGTTGACGGGGGCGACTATGGCTACACCTTC. Amino acids: CASSQVDGGDYGYTF.

CDR3 sequence reads: CAWSLGQINTEAFF. As DNA, the CDR3 is TGTGCCTGGAGTCTAGGGCAGATTAACACTGAAGCTTTCTTT. The chain couples TRBV30 to TRBJ1-1, with no clear D. The germline CDR1 and CDR2 sequences are GTSNPN and SVGIG (reference sequence). This CDR3 comprises 14 residues. Trimming pared 2 bases from V and 2 bases from J, leaving 12 bases between.